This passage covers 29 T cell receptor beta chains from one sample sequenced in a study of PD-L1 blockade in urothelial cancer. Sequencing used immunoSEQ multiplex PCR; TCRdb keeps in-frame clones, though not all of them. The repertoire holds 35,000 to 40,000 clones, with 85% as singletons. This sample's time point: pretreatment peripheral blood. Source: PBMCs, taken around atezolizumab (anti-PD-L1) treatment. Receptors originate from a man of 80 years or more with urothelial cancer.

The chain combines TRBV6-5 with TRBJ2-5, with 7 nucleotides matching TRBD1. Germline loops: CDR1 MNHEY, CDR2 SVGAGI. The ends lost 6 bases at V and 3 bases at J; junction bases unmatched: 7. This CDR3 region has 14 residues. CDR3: CASRVGQEKETQYF. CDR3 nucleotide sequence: TGTGCCAGCAGAGTAGGACAGGAGAAAGAGACCCAGTACTTC.

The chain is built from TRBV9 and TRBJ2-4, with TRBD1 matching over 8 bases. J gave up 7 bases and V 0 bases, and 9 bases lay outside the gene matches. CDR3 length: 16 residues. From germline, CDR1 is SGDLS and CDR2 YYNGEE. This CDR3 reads CASSVGSSGGRNIQYF. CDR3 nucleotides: TGTGCCAGCAGCGTAGGGAGCTCAGGGGGCAGGAACATTCAGTACTTC.

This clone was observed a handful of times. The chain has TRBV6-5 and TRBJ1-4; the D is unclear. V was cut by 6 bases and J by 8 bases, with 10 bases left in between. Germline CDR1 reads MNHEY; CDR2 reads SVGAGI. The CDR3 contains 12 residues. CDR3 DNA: TGTGCCAGCAGACAGTCGGGGGAAAAACTGTTTTTT. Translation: CASRQSGEKLFF.

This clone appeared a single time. The DNA of the CDR3 is TGTGCCAGCAGTTACGTCCGTGGGCCAAGCTCCTACGAGCAGTACTTC. This encodes CASSYVRGPSSYEQYF. The rearrangement joins TRBV6-5 to TRBJ2-7; D remains unclear. V dropped 2 bases and J dropped 0 bases, with 14 bases sitting between them. The CDR3 has 16 amino acids. Germline V gene lookup returns CDR1 MNHEY and CDR2 SVGAGI.

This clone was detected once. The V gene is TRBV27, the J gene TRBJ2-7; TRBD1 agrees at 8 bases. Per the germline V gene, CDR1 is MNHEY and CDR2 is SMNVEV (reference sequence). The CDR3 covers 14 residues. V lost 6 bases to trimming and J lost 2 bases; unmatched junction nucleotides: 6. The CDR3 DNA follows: TGTGCCAGCAGCCCTGACAGGGGACCCTACGAGCAGTACTTC. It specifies CASSPDRGPYEQYF.

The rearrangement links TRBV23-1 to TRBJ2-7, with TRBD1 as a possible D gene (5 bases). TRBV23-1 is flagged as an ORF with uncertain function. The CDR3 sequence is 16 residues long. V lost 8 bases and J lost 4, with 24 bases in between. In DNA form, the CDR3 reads TGCGCCAGCCGTGATGGCCGGCAGGGAATGAAGTACGAGCAGTACTTC. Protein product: CASRDGRQGMKYEQYF.

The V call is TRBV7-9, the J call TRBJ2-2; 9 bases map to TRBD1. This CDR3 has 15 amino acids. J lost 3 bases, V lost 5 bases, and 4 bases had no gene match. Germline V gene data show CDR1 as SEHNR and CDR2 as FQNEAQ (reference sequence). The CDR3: CASSTRDRDTGELFF. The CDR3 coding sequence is TGTGCCAGCAGCACCCGGGACAGGGACACCGGGGAGCTGTTTTTT.

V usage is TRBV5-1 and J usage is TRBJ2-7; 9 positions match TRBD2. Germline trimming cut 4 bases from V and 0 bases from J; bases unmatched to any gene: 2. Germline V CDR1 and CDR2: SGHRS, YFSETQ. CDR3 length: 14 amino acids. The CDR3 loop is CASSGLASSYEQYF. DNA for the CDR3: TGCGCCAGCAGCGGACTAGCGTCCTCCTACGAGCAGTACTTC. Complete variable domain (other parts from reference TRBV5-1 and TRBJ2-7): KAGVTQTPRYLIKTRGQQVTLSCSPISGHRSVSWYQQTPGQGLQFLFEYFSETQRNKGNFPGRFSGRQFSNSRSEMNVSTLELGDSALYLCASSGLASSYEQYFGPGTRLTVT.

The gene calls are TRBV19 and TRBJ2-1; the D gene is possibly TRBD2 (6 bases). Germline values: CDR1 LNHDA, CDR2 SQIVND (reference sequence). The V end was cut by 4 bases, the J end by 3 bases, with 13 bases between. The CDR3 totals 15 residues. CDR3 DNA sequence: TGTGCCAGTAGTAGCAGGGACTGGAACTACAATGAGCAGTTCTTC. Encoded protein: CASSSRDWNYNEQFF.

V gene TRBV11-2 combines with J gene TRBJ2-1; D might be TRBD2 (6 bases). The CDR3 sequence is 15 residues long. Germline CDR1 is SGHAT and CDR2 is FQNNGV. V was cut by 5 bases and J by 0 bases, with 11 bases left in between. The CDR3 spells CASSPRLDSYNEQFF. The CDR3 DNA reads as TGTGCCAGCAGCCCTCGACTAGACTCCTACAATGAGCAGTTCTTC. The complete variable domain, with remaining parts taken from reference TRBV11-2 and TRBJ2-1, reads EAGVAQSPRYKIIEKRQSVAFWCNPISGHATLYWYQQILGQGPKLLIQFQNNGVVDDSQLPKDRFSAERLKGVDSTLKIQPAKLEDSAVYLCASSPRLDSYNEQFFGPGTRLTVL.

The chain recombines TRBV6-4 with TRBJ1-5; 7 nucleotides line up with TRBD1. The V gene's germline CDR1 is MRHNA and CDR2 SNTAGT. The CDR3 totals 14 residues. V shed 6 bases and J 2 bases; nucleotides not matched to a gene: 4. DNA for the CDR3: TGTGCCAGCAGCGAAGGGGGCGGCAATCAGCCCCAGCATTTT. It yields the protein CASSEGGGNQPQHF.

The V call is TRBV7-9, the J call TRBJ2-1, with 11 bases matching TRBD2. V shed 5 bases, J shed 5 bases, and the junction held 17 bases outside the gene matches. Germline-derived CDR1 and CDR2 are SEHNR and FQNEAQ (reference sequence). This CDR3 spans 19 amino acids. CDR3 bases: TGTGCCAGCAGCCGGTTCCAATCGGGACTAGCGGAGGTAAACAATGAGCAGTTCTTC. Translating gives CASSRFQSGLAEVNNEQFF.

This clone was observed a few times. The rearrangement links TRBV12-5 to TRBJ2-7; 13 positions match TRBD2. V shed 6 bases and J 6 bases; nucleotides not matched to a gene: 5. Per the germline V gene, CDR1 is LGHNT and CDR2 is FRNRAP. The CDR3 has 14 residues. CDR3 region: CASGPGLAGAEQYF. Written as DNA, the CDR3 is TGTGCTAGTGGGCCTGGACTAGCGGGAGCCGAGCAGTACTTC.

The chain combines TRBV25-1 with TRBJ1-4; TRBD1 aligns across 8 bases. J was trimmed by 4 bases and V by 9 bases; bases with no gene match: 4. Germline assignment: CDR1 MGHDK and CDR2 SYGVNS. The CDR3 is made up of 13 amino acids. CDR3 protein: CASNRGSNEKLFF. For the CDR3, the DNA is TGTGCCAGTAACAGGGGGAGTAATGAAAAACTGTTTTTT.

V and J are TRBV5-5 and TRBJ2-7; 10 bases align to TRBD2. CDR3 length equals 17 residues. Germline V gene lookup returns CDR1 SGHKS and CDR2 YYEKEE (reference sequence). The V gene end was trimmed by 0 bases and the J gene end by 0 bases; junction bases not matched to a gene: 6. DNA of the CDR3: TGTGCCAGCAGCTTGGTGGCTAGCGGGAGCTCCTCCTACGAGCAGTACTTC. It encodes CASSLVASGSSSYEQYF.

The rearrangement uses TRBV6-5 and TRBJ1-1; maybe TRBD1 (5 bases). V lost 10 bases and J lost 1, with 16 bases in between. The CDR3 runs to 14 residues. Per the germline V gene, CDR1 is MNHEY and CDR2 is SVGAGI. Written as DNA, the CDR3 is TGTGCCACATATCAGCAGGGTAGGAACACTGAAGCTTTCTTT. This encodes CATYQQGRNTEAFF.

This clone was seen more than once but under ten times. The CDR3 spells CASRIHNTGELFF. The CDR3 coding sequence is TGTGCCAGCAGAATACACAACACCGGGGAGCTGTTTTTT. The chain employs TRBV6-1 and TRBJ2-2, with unresolved D. Germline CDR1 is MNHNS and CDR2 is SASEGT. This CDR3 has 13 residues. Trimming removed 6 bases from V and 2 bases from J, with 7 bases in between.

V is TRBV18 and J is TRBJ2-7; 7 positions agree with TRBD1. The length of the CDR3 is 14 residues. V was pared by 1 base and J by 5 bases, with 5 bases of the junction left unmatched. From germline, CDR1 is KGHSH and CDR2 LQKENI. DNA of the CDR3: TGTGCCAGCTCACCACGACAGGGAGCCCACGAGCAGTACTTC. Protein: CASSPRQGAHEQYF.

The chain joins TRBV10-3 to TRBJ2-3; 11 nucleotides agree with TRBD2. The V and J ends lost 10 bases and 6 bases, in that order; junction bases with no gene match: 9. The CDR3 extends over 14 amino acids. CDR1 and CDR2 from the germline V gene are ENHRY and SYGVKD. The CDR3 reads CATTLAGVADTQYF. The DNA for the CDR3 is TGTGCCACCACACTAGCGGGAGTGGCCGATACGCAGTATTTT.

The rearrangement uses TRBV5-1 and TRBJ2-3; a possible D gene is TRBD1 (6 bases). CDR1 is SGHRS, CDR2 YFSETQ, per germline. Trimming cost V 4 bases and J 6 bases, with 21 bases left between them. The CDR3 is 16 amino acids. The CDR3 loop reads CASSPVTGSTSDTQYF. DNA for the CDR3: TGCGCCAGCAGCCCCGTGACAGGTAGCACGTCCGATACGCAGTATTTT.

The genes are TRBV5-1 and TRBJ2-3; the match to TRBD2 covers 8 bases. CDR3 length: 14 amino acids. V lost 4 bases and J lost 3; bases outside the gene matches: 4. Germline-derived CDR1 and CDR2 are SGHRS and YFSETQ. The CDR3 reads CASSREGVTDTQYF. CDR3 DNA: TGCGCCAGCAGCCGGGAGGGGGTGACAGATACGCAGTATTTT.

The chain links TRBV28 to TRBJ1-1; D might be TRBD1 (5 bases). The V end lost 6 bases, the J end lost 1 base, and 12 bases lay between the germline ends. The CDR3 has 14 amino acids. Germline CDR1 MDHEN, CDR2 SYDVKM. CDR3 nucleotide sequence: TGTGCCAGCAGGGGGGGAGGGAAGAACACTGAAGCTTTCTTT. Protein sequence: CASRGGGKNTEAFF.

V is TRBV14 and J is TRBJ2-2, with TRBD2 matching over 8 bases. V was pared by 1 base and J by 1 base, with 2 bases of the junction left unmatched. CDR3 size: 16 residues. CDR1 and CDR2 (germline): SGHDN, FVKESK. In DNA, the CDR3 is TGTGCCAGCAGCCAAGGGACTAGCAGGAACACCGGGGAGCTGTTTTTT. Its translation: CASSQGTSRNTGELFF.

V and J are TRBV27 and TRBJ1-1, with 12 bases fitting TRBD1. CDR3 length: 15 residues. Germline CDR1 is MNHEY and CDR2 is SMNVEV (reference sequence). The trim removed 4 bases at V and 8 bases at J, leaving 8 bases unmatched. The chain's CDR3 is CASSSPGQGAGEAFF. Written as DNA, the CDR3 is TGTGCCAGCAGTTCCCCGGGACAGGGGGCGGGAGAAGCTTTCTTT.

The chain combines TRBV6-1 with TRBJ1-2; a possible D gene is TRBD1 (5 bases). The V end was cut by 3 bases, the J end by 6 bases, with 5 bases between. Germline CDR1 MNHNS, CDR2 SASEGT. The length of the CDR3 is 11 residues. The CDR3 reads CASSDRDGYTF. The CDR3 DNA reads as TGTGCCAGCAGTGACAGGGATGGCTACACCTTC.

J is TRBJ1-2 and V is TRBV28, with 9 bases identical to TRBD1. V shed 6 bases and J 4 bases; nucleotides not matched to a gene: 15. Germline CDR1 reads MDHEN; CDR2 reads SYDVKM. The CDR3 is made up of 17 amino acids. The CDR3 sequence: CASSPLMLGTGIYGYTF. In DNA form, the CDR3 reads TGTGCCAGCAGCCCCTTGATGTTAGGGACAGGGATCTATGGCTACACCTTC.

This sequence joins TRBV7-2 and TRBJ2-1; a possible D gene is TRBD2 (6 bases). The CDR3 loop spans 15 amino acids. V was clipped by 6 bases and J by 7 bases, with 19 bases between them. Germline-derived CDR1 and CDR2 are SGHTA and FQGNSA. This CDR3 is CASRPFRGGGNEQFF. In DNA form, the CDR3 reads TGTGCCAGCAGACCCTTCCGGGGAGGCGGAAATGAGCAGTTCTTC.

The CDR3 DNA reads TGTGCCATCAGGGGGGACAGACCCACCGGGGAGCTGTTTTTT. Protein sequence: CAIRGDRPTGELFF. V usage is TRBV10-3 and J usage is TRBJ2-2, with 7 bases lining up with TRBD1. Germline values: CDR1 ENHRY, CDR2 SYGVKD. V trimming: 6 bases; J trimming: 4 bases; junction bases outside the gene matches: 5. The CDR3 is 14 amino acids.

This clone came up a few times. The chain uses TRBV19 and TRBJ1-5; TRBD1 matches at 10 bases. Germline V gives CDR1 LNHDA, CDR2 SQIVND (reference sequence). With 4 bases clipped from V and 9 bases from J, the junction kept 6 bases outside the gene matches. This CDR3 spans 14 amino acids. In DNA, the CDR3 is TGTGCCAGTAGTAGGACAGGGGGTAATGGGCCCCAGCATTTT. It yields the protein CASSRTGGNGPQHF.